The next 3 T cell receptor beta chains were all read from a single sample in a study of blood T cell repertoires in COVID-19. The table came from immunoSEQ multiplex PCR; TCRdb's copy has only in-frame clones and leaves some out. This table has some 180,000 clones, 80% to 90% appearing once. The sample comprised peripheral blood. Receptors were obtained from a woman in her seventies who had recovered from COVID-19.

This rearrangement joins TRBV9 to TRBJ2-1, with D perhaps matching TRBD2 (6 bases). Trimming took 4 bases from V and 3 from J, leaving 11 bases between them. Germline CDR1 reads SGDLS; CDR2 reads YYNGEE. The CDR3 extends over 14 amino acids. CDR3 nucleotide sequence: TGTGCCAGCAGCCCGACGGGACTCTACAATGAGCAGTTCTTC. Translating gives CASSPTGLYNEQFF.

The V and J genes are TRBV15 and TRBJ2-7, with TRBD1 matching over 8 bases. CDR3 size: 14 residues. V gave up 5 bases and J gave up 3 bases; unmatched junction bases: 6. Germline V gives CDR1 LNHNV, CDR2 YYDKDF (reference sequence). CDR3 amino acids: CATSGLTGVYEQYF. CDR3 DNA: TGTGCCACCAGCGGGCTGACAGGGGTCTACGAGCAGTACTTC.

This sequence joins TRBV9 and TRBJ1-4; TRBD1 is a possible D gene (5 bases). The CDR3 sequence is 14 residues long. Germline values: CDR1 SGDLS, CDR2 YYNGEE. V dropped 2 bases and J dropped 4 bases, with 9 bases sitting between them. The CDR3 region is CASSVWGGNEKLFF. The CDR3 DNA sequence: TGTGCCAGCAGCGTGTGGGGGGGTAATGAAAAACTGTTTTTT. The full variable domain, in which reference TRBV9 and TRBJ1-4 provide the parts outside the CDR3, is DSGVTQTPKHLITATGQRVTLRCSPRSGDLSVYWYQQSLDQGLQFLIQYYNGEERAKGNILERFSAQQFPDLHSELNLSSLELGDSALYFCASSVWGGNEKLFFGSGTQLSVL.